This T cell receptor beta chain was retrieved from a study of T cells in pancreatic ductal adenocarcinoma. Selected pancreatic ductal adenocarcinoma patients had undergone surgery without neoadjuvant therapy. Only in-frame clones appear in the TCRdb table, and some are missing; sequencing was by immunoSEQ multiplex PCR. The sample has 7,500 to 9,000 clones, just under 90% seen once. Overall study results and limits: The resected cohort was biased toward the minority with early-stage disease.

Note on this clone: Its specificity is not known.

The CDR3 has 17 amino acids. V was pared by 0 bases and J by 5 bases, with 10 bases of the junction left unmatched. The germline gives CDR1 GTSNPN, CDR2 SVGIG (reference sequence). This receptor was identified in a human donor with pancreatic ductal adenocarcinoma. The V gene is TRBV30, the J gene TRBJ1-1; 12 nucleotides line up with TRBD1. Sequencing was carried out using PBMCs. The CDR3 coding sequence is TGTGCCTGGAGTGTAATGGGTAGGGACAGGGGGCAAACTGAAGCTTTCTTT. It is translated as CAWSVMGRDRGQTEAFF.